These 8 T cell receptor beta chains were sequenced from one sample in a study of cytomegalovirus exposure and HLA in healthy donors. The PCR had 60 Vbeta and 13 Jbeta primers. Measured with immunoSEQ multiplex PCR; TCRdb has only the in-frame clones, and not every one. The sample lists around 120,000 clones; roughly 80% were seen once. Sequenced: PBMCs. The source is a female donor in good health and CMV-seropositive.

CDR3 DNA: TGTGCCAGCAGCGTGGGAACGGGGGGGGGCTCCTACGAGCAGTACTTC. It encodes CASSVGTGGGSYEQYF. This rearrangement joins TRBV9 to TRBJ2-7; 8 nucleotides agree with TRBD2. V dropped 2 bases and J dropped 0; count of bases not matched to a gene: 7. The CDR3 consists of 16 residues. CDR1 is SGDLS and CDR2 is YYNGEE in the germline V gene.

This chain joins TRBV10-3 and TRBJ2-1, with 10 nucleotides matching TRBD1. Germline CDR1 ENHRY, CDR2 SYGVKD. Trimming took 10 bases from V and 1 from J; bases not matched to a gene: 7. This CDR3 region has 15 residues. This chain's CDR3 is CATGAGQGSYNEQFF. DNA of the CDR3: TGTGCCACGGGGGCGGGACAGGGGTCCTACAATGAGCAGTTCTTC.

The chain's CDR3 is CASSDTGSGANVLTF. DNA for the CDR3: TGCGCCAGCAGTGATACGGGCTCTGGGGCCAACGTCCTGACTTTC. The rearrangement uses TRBV10-2 and TRBJ2-6, with D uncertain. CDR1 is WSHSY, CDR2 SAAADI, per germline. The CDR3 sequence is 15 residues long. Trimming cost V 3 bases and J 0 bases, with 6 bases left between them.

A few counts support this clone. This rearrangement joins TRBV14 to TRBJ2-4; TRBD1 aligns across 7 bases. The CDR3 is 16 residues long. V lost 0 bases, J lost 1 base, and 3 bases stayed unmatched. CDR1 is SGHDN and CDR2 is FVKESK in the germline V gene. The CDR3 DNA sequence: TGTGCCAGCAGCCAAGAGGACAGGATGGCCAAAAACATTCAGTACTTC. Protein sequence: CASSQEDRMAKNIQYF.

This chain uses TRBV5-4 with TRBJ2-5; TRBD2 might be the D (5 bases). The CDR3 spans 14 residues. Trimming took off 0 bases at V and 4 bases at J, with 10 bases between the two ends. From germline, CDR1 is SGHNT and CDR2 YYREEE (reference sequence). CDR3 coding DNA: TGTGCCAGCAGCTTGGACGGGATAGGAGAGACCCAGTACTTC. It translates to CASSLDGIGETQYF.

The chain employs TRBV6-5 and TRBJ2-1; TRBD1 matches 7 bases. After removal of 3 bases from V and 7 bases from J, the junction contained 6 bases not matched to a gene. The germline CDR1 and CDR2 sequences are MNHEY and SVGAGI. The CDR3 sequence is 14 residues long. CDR3 nucleotides: TGTGCCAGCAGTTATGAGGGGGCTAGAAATGAGCAGTTCTTC. Translation: CASSYEGARNEQFF.

The gene calls are TRBV2 and TRBJ1-2; D ambiguous. From germline, CDR1 is SNHLY and CDR2 FYNNEI. CDR3 size: 13 residues. Between the trimmed V and J ends, which lost 8 bases and 5 bases, there was a span of 15 bases. DNA of the CDR3: TGTGCCAGCGCCCTTACAACATCGTATGGCTACACCTTC. Residues: CASALTTSYGYTF. Complete variable domain (other parts from reference TRBV2 and TRBJ1-2): EPEVTQTPSHQVTQMGQEVILRCVPISNHLYFYWYRQILGQKVEFLVSFYNNEISEKSEIFDDQFSVERPDGSNFTLKIRSTKLEDSAMYFCASALTTSYGYTFGSGTRLTVV.

The chain is built from TRBV7-3 and TRBJ2-1; 7 nucleotides agree with TRBD2. The J segment lost 7 bases and the V segment lost 3 bases, leaving 6 bases of the junction unmatched. The CDR3 has 14 residues. CDR1 is SGHTA and CDR2 is FQGTGA in the germline V gene. CDR3 nucleotide sequence: TGTGCCAGCAGCTTCCATCAGGGAGGGAATGAGCAGTTCTTC. It encodes CASSFHQGGNEQFF. Combining the CDR3 with reference TRBV7-3 and TRBJ2-1 gives the whole variable domain GAGVSQTPSNKVTEKGKYVELRCDPISGHTALYWYRQSLGQGPEFLIYFQGTGAADDSGLPNDRFFAVRPEGSVSTLKIQRTERGDSAVYLCASSFHQGGNEQFFGPGTRLTVL.